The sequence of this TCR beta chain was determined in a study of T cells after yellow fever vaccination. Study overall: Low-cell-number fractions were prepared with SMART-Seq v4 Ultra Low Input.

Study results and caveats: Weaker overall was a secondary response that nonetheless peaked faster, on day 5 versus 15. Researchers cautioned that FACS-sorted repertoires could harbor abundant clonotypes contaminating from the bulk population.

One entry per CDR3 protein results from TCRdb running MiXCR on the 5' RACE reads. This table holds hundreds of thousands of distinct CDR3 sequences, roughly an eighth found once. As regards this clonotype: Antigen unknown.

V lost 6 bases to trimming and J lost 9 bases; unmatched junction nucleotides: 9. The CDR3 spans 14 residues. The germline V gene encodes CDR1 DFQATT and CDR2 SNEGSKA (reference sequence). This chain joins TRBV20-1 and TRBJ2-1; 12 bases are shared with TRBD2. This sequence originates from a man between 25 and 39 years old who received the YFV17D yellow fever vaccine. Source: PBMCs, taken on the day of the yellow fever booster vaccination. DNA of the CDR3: TGCAGTGCCCCGACTAGCGGGAGAGGAAGTGAGCAGTTCTTC. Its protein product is CSAPTSGRGSEQFF.